These 4 T cell receptor beta chains share one sample of origin, sequenced in a study of blood T cell repertoires in COVID-19. TCRdb keeps only in-frame clones here, not all; method: immunoSEQ multiplex PCR. The repertoire consists of approximately 440,000 clones, with more than 70% occurring once and the leading ten covering around an eighth. Sequencing used peripheral blood. These TCRs come from a woman aged 50 to 60 with COVID-19, enrolled during active disease.

V gene TRBV5-1 combines with J gene TRBJ2-7; 7 nucleotides agree with TRBD1. The CDR3 extends over 16 amino acids. J was trimmed by 0 bases and V by 4 bases; bases with no gene match: 10. The germline V gene encodes CDR1 SGHRS and CDR2 YFSETQ. The CDR3 DNA sequence: TGCGCCAGCAGCCGAGAAATACAGGGGACCTCCTACGAGCAGTACTTC. Protein sequence: CASSREIQGTSYEQYF.

This clone was observed a single time. The chain couples TRBV5-6 to TRBJ2-3; 9 bases agree with TRBD2. Germline V CDR1 and CDR2: SGHDT, YYEEEE. There are 16 residues in the CDR3. V was pared by 8 bases and J by 2 bases, with 12 bases of the junction left unmatched. The CDR3 DNA follows: TGTGCCAGTAACGCTAGGCGGGGGGGCCTCACAGATACGCAGTATTTT. Translating gives CASNARRGGLTDTQYF. Variable domain in full (rest from reference TRBV5-6 and TRBJ2-3): DAGVTQSPTHLIKTRGQQVTLRCSPKSGHDTVSWYQQALGQGPQFIFQYYEEEERQRGNFPDRFSGHQFPNYSSELNVNALLLGDSALYLCASNARRGGLTDTQYFGPGTRLTVL.

The chain joins TRBV5-5 to TRBJ1-1; 9 bases align to TRBD1. The CDR3 is 14 residues long. Germline lookup yields CDR1 SGHKS and CDR2 YYEKEE (reference sequence). V was clipped by 1 base and J by 3 bases; unmatched bases: 1. This CDR3 reads CASSLTGGDTEAFF. As DNA, the CDR3 is TGTGCCAGCAGCTTGACAGGGGGCGACACTGAAGCTTTCTTT.

This clone appeared once. The rearrangement links TRBV29-1 to TRBJ1-2, with a tentative D call TRBD1 (5 bases). V gave up 6 bases and J gave up 6 bases, with 11 bases separating them. This CDR3 comprises 11 residues. The germline V gene has CDR1 SQVTM and CDR2 ANQGSEA. The CDR3 DNA follows: TGCAGCGTGGACGGGACTCATGGCTACACCTTC. This translates into CSVDGTHGYTF. Filled out from reference TRBV29-1 and TRBJ1-2, the complete variable domain reads SAVISQKPSRDICQRGTSLTIQCQVDSQVTMMFWYRQQPGQSLTLIATANQGSEATYESGFVIDKFPISRPNLTFSTLTVSNMSPEDSSIYLCSVDGTHGYTFGSGTRLTVV.